The clone carrying this T cell receptor (beta chain) was picked up one time. Its specificity is not known. Data came from immunoSEQ multiplex PCR; TCRdb stores just in-frame clones and leaves some out. The sample records just over 2,000,000 clones, 85% to 95% being singletons. This specimen comes from a study of shared clonotypes between healthy human individuals. Notes on the study in general: Sharing across four donors was highest in naive CD4 (around 5%) and lowest in memory CD8 (roughly 0.4%). A reduction in generation probabilities was seen for non-shared clonotypes relative to those shared by all four donors. The donor pool, a small one, limited the genetic and exposure-history diversity represented. Memory subsets generally showed lower estimated richness than naive subsets.

Germline CDR1 is GTSNPN and CDR2 is SVGIG (reference sequence). V lost 0 bases and J 5 bases, leaving 19 bases between the germline ends. The CDR3 contains 16 residues. Sequencing was carried out using naive CD4+ T cells sorted from blood. This sample's subset: CD45RA+ positively selected. The chain carries TRBV30 and TRBJ2-5, with D possibly being TRBD2 (5 bases). The origin of this receptor is a man aged 18 to 30 in good health. CDR3 residues: CAWSVTRWGVGETQYF. DNA of the CDR3: TGTGCCTGGAGTGTAACCCGGTGGGGAGTCGGGGAGACCCAGTACTTC.